This TCR beta chain was recorded in a study of cytomegalovirus exposure and HLA in healthy donors. This clone was observed a few times. Its specificity is unknown. Overall study findings and caveats: In a later analysis, V- and J-gene trimming of beta chains associated with a DCLRE1C missense variant, replicated independently.

Germline V gene data show CDR1 as PRHDT and CDR2 as FYEKMQ (reference sequence). The CDR3 length is 15 residues. The V end lost 1 base, the J end lost 3 bases, and 10 bases lay between the germline ends. PCR amplification relied on 60 Vbeta primers (plus 13 Jbeta primers). Libraries were prepared by immunoSEQ multiplex PCR; TCRdb keeps only in-frame clonotypes and omits some of them. This table has 95,000 to 110,000 clones, about 81% appearing once. The chain joins TRBV13 to TRBJ1-3; D possibly corresponds to TRBD1 (6 bases). This TCR was recovered from a young man in good health and CMV-seropositive. The specimen was PBMCs. The DNA of the CDR3 is TGTGCCAGCAGCTTAGAACGGACAGTTGGAAACACCATATATTTT. Its translation: CASSLERTVGNTIYF.